The 18 T cell receptor beta chains listed next were all sequenced from one sample in a study of shared clonotypes between healthy human individuals. Libraries were prepared by immunoSEQ multiplex PCR; TCRdb keeps only in-frame clonotypes and omits some of them. The sample gives roughly 2,300,000 clones, 92% of which show up once; 0.37% is in the top ten. Source material: naive CD4+ T cells from PBMCs. Subset: CD45RA+ positively selected. All receptors derive from a man aged 18 to 30 in good health. Some clones in this sample may be carry-over from other donors' samples.

This clone was seen only once. The chain joins TRBV5-1 to TRBJ2-1; 11 bases align to TRBD2. Germline values: CDR1 SGHRS, CDR2 YFSETQ. The CDR3 loop spans 13 amino acids. J gave up 13 bases and V 3 bases, and 6 bases lay outside the gene matches. CDR3 bases: TGCGCCAGCAGCTCACTAGCGGGAGAGGTACAGTTCTTC. It codes for CASSSLAGEVQFF.

This clone occurred once. The sample carries other DNA sequences with the same CDR3. This chain connects TRBV9 to TRBJ1-3; no clear D. The CDR3 has 15 amino acids. The germline V gene encodes CDR1 SGDLS and CDR2 YYNGEE. Trimming pared 0 bases from V and 0 bases from J, leaving 7 bases between. The CDR3 protein is CASSVGRSSGNTIYF. The CDR3 DNA reads as TGTGCCAGCAGCGTAGGACGGAGCTCTGGAAACACCATATATTTT.

The chain is built from TRBV10-3 and TRBJ1-5, with D uncertain. Germline CDR1 ENHRY, CDR2 SYGVKD. This CDR3 comprises 15 residues. With 0 bases removed from V and 5 bases from J, the gap between germline ends came to 11 bases. The CDR3 DNA is TGTGCCATCAGTGAGTCTGGGTTTAGGGATCAGCCCCAGCATTTT. This encodes CAISESGFRDQPQHF.

The rearrangement uses TRBV4-2 and TRBJ2-3, with a possible D match to TRBD2 (6 bases). The CDR3 is 16 amino acids. V shed 4 bases and J shed 5 bases, with 19 bases lying between them. Germline V lookup: CDR1 LGHNA, CDR2 YNFKEQ. The CDR3 region is CASSPQEAGRGDTQYF. CDR3 DNA: TGTGCCAGCAGCCCCCAAGAAGCGGGCCGGGGAGATACGCAGTATTTT.

As concerns this clone: Other DNA sequences from this sample encode an identical CDR3 as well. The chain employs TRBV28 and TRBJ2-3; no clear D gene. Trimming took 4 bases from V and 6 from J, leaving 5 bases between them. Per the germline V gene, CDR1 is MDHEN and CDR2 is SYDVKM. The CDR3 totals 11 residues. The CDR3 sequence is CASSSPDTQYF. CDR3 coding DNA: TGTGCCAGCAGTTCACCTGATACGCAGTATTTT.

This chain uses TRBV7-6 with TRBJ2-2; D possibly corresponds to TRBD2 (6 bases). V dropped 5 bases and J dropped 4 bases, with 8 bases sitting between them. Looked up from germline, CDR1 is SGHVS and CDR2 is FNYEAQ. This CDR3 spans 13 amino acids. The CDR3 DNA follows: TGTGCCAGCAGCCCCGGGGGCACCGGGGAGCTGTTTTTT. This encodes CASSPGGTGELFF.

The V gene is TRBV5-4, the J gene TRBJ2-7, with 7 bases aligning to TRBD2. After removal of 4 bases from V and 1 base from J, the junction contained 8 bases not matched to a gene. The CDR3 contains 15 residues. Germline V gives CDR1 SGHNT, CDR2 YYREEE (reference sequence). This chain's CDR3 is CASSPDGGGSYEQYF. The CDR3 DNA sequence: TGTGCCAGCAGCCCGGACGGGGGAGGGTCCTACGAGCAGTACTTC. Based on the CDR3 plus reference TRBV5-4 and TRBJ2-7, the full variable domain is ETGVTQSPTHLIKTRGQQVTLRCSSQSGHNTVSWYQQALGQGPQFIFQYYREEENGRGNFPPRFSGLQFPNYSSELNVNALELDDSALYLCASSPDGGGSYEQYFGPGTRLTVT.

The CDR3 here is CASSTRGGDYGYTF. DNA for the CDR3: TGTGCCAGCAGTACCCGGGGGGGGGACTATGGCTACACCTTC. The V call is TRBV27, the J call TRBJ1-2; the D gene is possibly TRBD1 (5 bases). Trimming cost V 5 bases and J 3 bases, with 13 bases left between them. Germline lookup yields CDR1 MNHEY and CDR2 SMNVEV (reference sequence). The CDR3 totals 14 residues.

This clone was detected only a few times. This specimen includes other DNA sequences encoding the same CDR3. The chain uses TRBV28 and TRBJ1-2; D remains ambiguous. The germline gives CDR1 MDHEN, CDR2 SYDVKM. V lost 2 bases to trimming and J lost 5 bases, with 3 bases between them. The CDR3 runs 11 residues. CDR3 amino acids: CASSLSYGYTF. CDR3 DNA sequence: TGTGCCAGCAGTTTAAGTTATGGCTACACCTTC.

V gene TRBV7-8 combines with J gene TRBJ2-1; D not resolved. V lost 2 bases and J lost 0, with 8 bases in between. Germline V gene data show CDR1 as SGHVS and CDR2 as FQNEAQ. The CDR3 contains 15 residues. The CDR3 DNA reads as TGTGCCAGCAGCTTAACGGGTGTCTCCTACAATGAGCAGTTCTTC. Protein sequence: CASSLTGVSYNEQFF.

The chain is built from TRBV28 and TRBJ1-1; D perhaps matches TRBD1 (6 bases). Germline V lookup: CDR1 MDHEN, CDR2 SYDVKM. CDR3 length: 19 amino acids. With 7 bases removed from V and 5 bases from J, the gap between germline ends came to 32 bases. As DNA, the CDR3 is TGTGCCAGCAACCTGGAAGGGACACCTCTAAAGTGGAGTCTTACTGAAGCTTTCTTT. The encoded protein is CASNLEGTPLKWSLTEAFF.

The chain uses TRBV7-9 and TRBJ2-1; D possibly uses TRBD1 or TRBD2 (5 bases each). In germline, CDR1 is SEHNR, CDR2 FQNEAQ (reference sequence). V lost 5 bases to trimming and J lost 5 bases, with 19 bases between them. This CDR3 has 16 residues. The CDR3 here is CASSRLGEGKNNEQFF. The CDR3 nucleotides read TGTGCCAGCAGCCGCCTCGGCGAGGGGAAAAACAATGAGCAGTTCTTC.

The chain is built from TRBV28 and TRBJ1-3; tentative D call: TRBD1 (6 bases). CDR1 is MDHEN, CDR2 SYDVKM, per germline. This CDR3 spans 15 amino acids. V lost 10 bases to trimming and J lost 2 bases, with 18 bases between them. CDR3 protein: CATTAGGLAGNTIYF. CDR3 in DNA: TGTGCCACAACCGCCGGGGGCCTCGCTGGAAACACCATATATTTT.

Notes on this clone: The sample carries other DNA sequences with the same CDR3. This rearrangement joins TRBV7-2 to TRBJ2-3, with unresolved D. Deletions cut 5 bases from V and 1 base from J, with 7 bases between. The CDR3 consists of 13 residues. The germline CDR1 and CDR2 sequences are SGHTA and FQGNSA. Here the CDR3 DNA reads TGTGCCAGCAGCCCCGGCGGCACAGATACGCAGTATTTT. Translated: CASSPGGTDTQYF.

Turning to this clone: Additional DNA sequences in this sample encode the identical CDR3. V and J are TRBV2 and TRBJ1-5, with D unclear. V dropped 3 bases and J dropped 1 base, with 10 bases sitting between them. The CDR3 spans 15 residues. Germline V lookup: CDR1 SNHLY, CDR2 FYNNEI. CDR3 DNA sequence: TGTGCCAGCAGTGATGGGCAGGCCAGCAATCAGCCCCAGCATTTT. Translating it yields CASSDGQASNQPQHF. Supplemented by reference TRBV2 and TRBJ1-5, the full variable domain reads EPEVTQTPSHQVTQMGQEVILRCVPISNHLYFYWYRQILGQKVEFLVSFYNNEISEKSEIFDDQFSVERPDGSNFTLKIRSTKLEDSAMYFCASSDGQASNQPQHFGDGTRLSIL.

V and J are TRBV28 and TRBJ2-7; D may be TRBD1 or TRBD2 (5 bases each). Looked up from germline, CDR1 is MDHEN and CDR2 is SYDVKM. Trimming left V 10 bases short and J 5 bases short, with 18 bases between. This CDR3 has 13 amino acids. The CDR3 DNA reads TGTGCCACACTCGCCCCGGGGCTCCACGAGCAGTACTTC. It is translated as CATLAPGLHEQYF.

This chain joins TRBV5-6 and TRBJ2-5; D might be TRBD1 or TRBD2, each matching 5 bases. The CDR3 sequence is 17 residues long. The V end was cut by 2 bases, the J end by 3 bases, with 20 bases between. The germline V gene has CDR1 SGHDT and CDR2 YYEEEE. CDR3 nucleotides: TGTGCCAGCAGCTTCATGAGGGACCTTTACCACGAAGAGACCCAGTACTTC. This gives the protein CASSFMRDLYHEETQYF. The full variable domain, with the rest looked up from reference TRBV5-6 and TRBJ2-5, is DAGVTQSPTHLIKTRGQQVTLRCSPKSGHDTVSWYQQALGQGPQFIFQYYEEEERQRGNFPDRFSGHQFPNYSSELNVNALLLGDSALYLCASSFMRDLYHEETQYFGPGTRLLVL.

This clone was observed once. The chain combines TRBV2 with TRBJ1-1; TRBD1 agrees at 10 bases. The V and J ends lost 11 bases and 2 bases, in that order; junction bases with no gene match: 2. Germline values: CDR1 SNHLY, CDR2 FYNNEI. CDR3 length equals 12 residues. CDR3: CAGQGVNTEAFF. CDR3 bases: TGTGCCGGACAGGGGGTAAACACTGAAGCTTTCTTT.